These 24 T cell receptor beta chains were sequenced from one sample in a study of post-analysis software for immune sequencing data. Study findings and constraints: TRBV5-6, TRBV5-1 and TRBV20-1 were among several TRBV segments more frequent in patients than controls.

No antigen has been assigned to these receptors. Presence of unique molecular identifiers characterized the TCR beta cDNA libraries. From the PCR reads, TCRdb called clonotypes with MiXCR, one entry per CDR3 protein. The top ten hold around 15% of the sample, which has about 400,000 distinct CDR3 sequences, less than 40% seen once. The sample consisted of blood. The receptors derive from a girl between 5 and 17 years old with multiple sclerosis.

The CDR3 region is CSADGQGGNQPQHF. The CDR3 DNA follows: TGCAGTGCTGACGGACAGGGGGGGAATCAGCCCCAGCATTTT. The chain is built from TRBV20-1 and TRBJ1-5; 10 bases map to TRBD1. V lost 5 bases and J lost 4; bases outside the gene matches: 5. The germline V gene has CDR1 DFQATT and CDR2 SNEGSKA (reference sequence). The CDR3 is made up of 14 amino acids.

In regard to this clonotype: One end of the junction is discordant with germline, which a read error may explain. The chain employs TRBV12-3 or TRBV12-4 and TRBJ2-1, with unresolved D. CDR3 length: 14 residues. The CDR3 protein is CASSSGPSYNGQFF. For the CDR3, the DNA is TGTGCCAGCAGCTCGGGTCCCTCCTACAATGGGCAGTTCTTC.

This clonotype was counted between two and nine times. The chain combines TRBV18 with TRBJ2-7; the D gene could be TRBD1 or TRBD2 (6 bases each). The germline V and J ends were trimmed by 4 bases and 7 bases, with 11 bases remaining between them. Germline-derived CDR1 and CDR2 are KGHSH and LQKENI. The CDR3 has 12 amino acids. CDR3 DNA sequence: TGTGCCAGCTCACGGGGGGCCAGAGAGCAGTACTTC. This encodes CASSRGAREQYF.

Of note for this clonotype: This may stem from a read error, because a much larger clone lies one nucleotide away. The CDR3 ends on some other residue instead of the conserved phenylalanine or tryptophan, so this is likely a read error. The rearrangement uses TRBV5-1 and TRBJ2-7; D possibly uses TRBD1 or TRBD2 (5 bases each). The V end was cut by 0 bases, the J end by 3 bases, with 13 bases between. Germline loops: CDR1 SGHRS, CDR2 YFSETQ. The CDR3 has 15 amino acids. For the CDR3, the DNA is TGCGCCAGCAGCTTGGAAGGGACCGGAGACTACGAGCAGTACTGC. Its protein product is CASSLEGTGDYEQYC.

The chain has TRBV4-1 and TRBJ2-7, with D perhaps matching TRBD2 (6 bases). V lost 4 bases and J 1 base, leaving 20 bases between the germline ends. From germline, CDR1 is MGHRA and CDR2 YSYEKL. The length of the CDR3 is 17 residues. CDR3 region: CASSPNLPGSWSYEQYF. The CDR3 DNA reads TGCGCCAGCAGCCCAAATCTACCCGGGAGTTGGTCCTACGAGCAGTACTTC.

J is TRBJ2-7 and V is TRBV7-6; weak D call: TRBD2 (5 bases). V lost 4 bases and J lost 1, with 11 bases in between. The CDR3 runs 14 residues. CDR1 and CDR2 (germline): SGHVS, FNYEAQ. The CDR3 protein is CASSSNRDSYEQYF. For the CDR3, the DNA is TGTGCCAGCAGCTCCAACCGGGATTCCTACGAGCAGTACTTC.

The chain combines TRBV5-1 with TRBJ1-4; the D is unclear. CDR1 and CDR2 (germline): SGHRS, YFSETQ. Trimming took off 0 bases at V and 5 bases at J, with 17 bases between the two ends. This CDR3 region has 17 residues. In DNA form, the CDR3 reads TGCGCCAGCAGCTTGGGCCCGAGGGCGGGGTGGAATGAAAAACTGTTTTTT. Translation gives CASSLGPRAGWNEKLFF.

The V and J genes are TRBV10-3 and TRBJ1-5; 7 bases map to TRBD1. The V gene end was trimmed by 4 bases and the J gene end by 5 bases; junction bases not matched to a gene: 8. The CDR3 loop spans 15 amino acids. Germline V lookup: CDR1 ENHRY, CDR2 SYGVKD. The CDR3 is CAISGSGQGDQPQHF. CDR3 bases: TGTGCCATCAGTGGATCCGGGCAGGGGGATCAGCCCCAGCATTTT.

This clonotype was counted once. The chain recombines TRBV20-1 with TRBJ1-1; weak D call: TRBD1 (5 bases). The CDR3 totals 15 residues. Germline V gives CDR1 DFQATT, CDR2 SNEGSKA (reference sequence). Trimming removed 2 bases at V and 3 bases at J, with 16 bases between. CDR3 nucleotide sequence: TGCAGTGCTAGAAATCGCCTCCCCAGGGACACTGAAGCTTTCTTT. Its translation is CSARNRLPRDTEAFF.

In this sample, this clonotype turned up many times. CDR3 coding DNA: TGTGCCAGCTCACCTGGGGACAGGGCTTCCTCTGGAAACACCATATATTTT. This translates into CASSPGDRASSGNTIYF. The chain uses TRBV18 and TRBJ1-3, with 9 bases matching TRBD1. The CDR3 runs 17 residues. CDR1 and CDR2 (germline): KGHSH, LQKENI. V was clipped by 3 bases and J by 0 bases; unmatched bases: 6.

This clonotype was found many times. The chain is built from TRBV4-1 and TRBJ2-6; D not certain. Germline CDR1 and CDR2: MGHRA and YSYEKL. V shed 2 bases and J shed 4 bases, with 9 bases lying between them. There are 15 residues in the CDR3. CDR3 in amino acids: CASSQRVVGANVLTF. Here the CDR3 DNA reads TGCGCCAGCAGCCAAAGGGTGGTCGGGGCCAACGTCCTGACTTTC.

This sequence joins TRBV12-3 or TRBV12-4 and TRBJ2-5, with D perhaps matching TRBD2 (7 bases). Trimming shortened V by 2 bases and J by 5 bases, and 15 bases separated the two germline ends. The CDR3 runs 15 residues. The CDR3 DNA sequence: TGTGCCAGCAGTTTATTTGCGGGGGCCGGGGAGACCCAGTACTTC. Translation: CASSLFAGAGETQYF.

Concerning this clonotype: The junction departs from the called germline gene at one end, perhaps through a read error. V gene TRBV7-2 combines with J gene TRBJ2-3; 8 nucleotides match TRBD2. The CDR3 sequence is 16 residues long. Germline lookup yields CDR1 SGHTA and CDR2 FQGNSA. The CDR3 DNA is TGTGCCGGCAGCTTAGGCAGGACTAGCATTGGAGATACGCAGTATTTT. Encoded protein: CAGSLGRTSIGDTQYF. The whole variable domain, filled in from reference TRBV7-2 and TRBJ2-3, reads GAGVSQSPSNKVTEKGKDVELRCDPISGHTALYWYRQSLGQGLEFLIYFQGNSAPDKSGLPSDRFSAERTGGSVSTLTIQRTQQEDSAVYLCAGSLGRTSIGDTQYFGPGTRLTVL.

This clonotype was recorded once. This could be a read error, since a much larger clone is one nucleotide away. The gene calls are TRBV9 and TRBJ2-3; TRBD2 matches at 9 bases. CDR1 SGDLS and CDR2 YYNGEE come from the germline V gene. The trim removed 0 bases at V and 1 base at J, leaving 6 bases unmatched. The CDR3 has 17 amino acids. CDR3 protein: CASSVAAASGGTDTQYF. CDR3 coding DNA: TGTGCCAGCAGCGTAGCTGCAGCTAGCGGGGGCACAGATACGCAGTATTTT.

The genes are TRBV7-9 and TRBJ1-2; TRBD1 might be the D (6 bases). Germline lookup yields CDR1 SEHNR and CDR2 FQNEAQ (reference sequence). V lost 5 bases and J 4 bases, leaving 17 bases between the germline ends. This CDR3 comprises 15 residues. The CDR3 protein is CASSKEDRSSYGYTF. DNA of the CDR3: TGTGCCAGCAGCAAAGAGGACAGAAGCAGCTATGGCTACACCTTC.

The chain recombines TRBV7-2 with TRBJ2-7, with D tentatively TRBD1 (6 bases). The V gene's germline CDR1 is SGHTA and CDR2 FQGNSA. V shed 5 bases and J shed 4 bases, with 12 bases lying between them. This CDR3 comprises 13 residues. CDR3 coding DNA: TGTGCCAGCAGCGCCTACAGGGATTACGAGCAGTACTTC. Translating gives CASSAYRDYEQYF.

V gene TRBV7-6 combines with J gene TRBJ2-7; 10 nucleotides line up with TRBD2. The CDR3 sequence is 15 residues long. Looked up from germline, CDR1 is SGHVS and CDR2 is FNYEAQ. V trimming: 5 bases; J trimming: 3 bases; junction bases outside the gene matches: 7. Here the CDR3 reads CASSQPSGGRYEQYF. The CDR3 nucleotides read TGTGCCAGCAGCCAACCTAGCGGGGGTCGCTACGAGCAGTACTTC.

The chain recombines TRBV28 with TRBJ1-4, with D unclear. Germline loops: CDR1 MDHEN, CDR2 SYDVKM. The CDR3 runs to 13 residues. Deletions cut 7 bases from V and 4 bases from J, with 10 bases between. The DNA for the CDR3 is TGTGCCAGCACGGGAGGATTTAATGAAAAACTGTTTTTT. Translated, it gives CASTGGFNEKLFF.

This clonotype has only a few counts. This sequence joins TRBV3-1 and TRBJ2-4; tentatively, D is TRBD1 or TRBD2 (5 bases each). The CDR3 sequence is 18 residues long. With 2 bases removed from V and 8 bases from J, the gap between germline ends came to 25 bases. CDR1 is LGHDT and CDR2 is YNNKEL in the germline V gene (reference sequence). CDR3 DNA: TGTGCCAGCAGCCAATCAACCACGGGGCCCACGACACGGGACATTCAGTACTTC. Translation gives CASSQSTTGPTTRDIQYF. Variable domain in full (rest from reference TRBV3-1 and TRBJ2-4): DTAVSQTPKYLVTQMGNDKSIKCEQNLGHDTMYWYKQDSKKFLKIMFSYNNKELIINETVPNRFSPKSPDKAHLNLHINSLELGDSAVYFCASSQSTTGPTTRDIQYFGAGTRLSVL.

This sequence joins TRBV29-1 and TRBJ1-1; possibly TRBD1 for D (6 bases). Germline V gene sequence: CDR1 SQVTM, CDR2 ANQGSEA. Trimming removed 3 bases at V and 1 base at J, with 15 bases between. CDR3 length: 15 residues. The CDR3, as DNA: TGCAGCGTTGAGGGCAGGGGTTCTCGGAACACTGAAGCTTTCTTT. Protein product: CSVEGRGSRNTEAFF.

J is TRBJ2-5 and V is TRBV12-3 or TRBV12-4, with D unclear. The length of the CDR3 is 13 residues. V was trimmed by 5 bases and J by 5 bases, leaving 12 bases between them. The CDR3 loop reads CASSTSRRETQYF. CDR3 DNA: TGTGCCAGCAGTACATCGAGAAGGGAGACCCAGTACTTC.

This sequence joins TRBV27 and TRBJ1-1; 8 bases are a match to TRBD1. This CDR3 comprises 15 residues. Unmatched junction bases numbered 9, after V lost 4 bases and J lost 5 bases. In germline, CDR1 is MNHEY, CDR2 SMNVEV (reference sequence). The CDR3, as DNA: TGTGCCAGCAGTTCCGGTGGACAGGGTCGGACTGAAGCTTTCTTT. Protein: CASSSGGQGRTEAFF.

V is TRBV12-3 or TRBV12-4 and J is TRBJ1-6, with 8 bases fitting TRBD1. The junction had 6 bases not matched to a gene; V was cut back by 4 bases and J by 7 bases. The CDR3 contains 15 residues. Written as DNA, the CDR3 is TGTGCCAGCAGTTCCTGGGACAGGCGCAATTCACCCCTCCACTTT. This sequence encodes CASSSWDRRNSPLHF.

A word on this clonotype: A read error may be the cause here, since a much bigger clone is one base away. The chain uses TRBV10-3 and TRBJ2-7; D remains unclear. CDR1 and CDR2 (germline): ENHRY, SYGVKD. This CDR3 region has 13 residues. Here the CDR3 reads CTISPDTSYEQYF. The CDR3 coding sequence is TGTACCATCAGTCCTGACACCTCCTACGAGCAGTACTTC.